Below are 7 T cell receptor beta chains sequenced from a single sample in a study of blood T cell repertoires in COVID-19. Sequenced by immunoSEQ multiplex PCR; TCRdb stores in-frame clones only, minus some. The sample has 190,000 or so clones; around 82% are singletons. Sequencing used PBMCs or T cells enriched from blood (not recorded which). The origin of the receptors is a man aged 40-49 years who had recovered from COVID-19.

The rearrangement uses TRBV11-3 and TRBJ2-3, with D possibly TRBD2 on 5 matching bases. V dropped 4 bases and J dropped 0 bases, with 8 bases sitting between them. In germline, CDR1 is SGHNT, CDR2 YENEEA. This CDR3 has 14 amino acids. The CDR3 coding sequence is TGTGCCAGCAGCTCGGACTTAAGCACAGATACGCAGTATTTT. It yields the protein CASSSDLSTDTQYF.

The rearrangement uses TRBV9 and TRBJ2-2; D remains ambiguous. The V and J ends lost 0 bases and 2 bases respectively, with 5 bases between them. This CDR3 is 14 amino acids long. Germline values: CDR1 SGDLS, CDR2 YYNGEE. The CDR3 sequence: CASSVVSNTGELFF. The CDR3 DNA is TGTGCCAGCAGCGTAGTTAGCAACACCGGGGAGCTGTTTTTT.

The V gene is TRBV5-1, the J gene TRBJ2-2; D is ambiguous. Per germline, CDR1 SGHRS and CDR2 YFSETQ. The CDR3 consists of 15 residues. Between the trimmed V and J ends, which lost 0 bases and 2 bases, there was a span of 8 bases. The DNA for the CDR3 is TGCGCCAGCAGCTTGGGAGTTTCAAACACCGGGGAGCTGTTTTTT. As protein: CASSLGVSNTGELFF.

The chain carries TRBV7-2 and TRBJ1-1, with TRBD1 matching 7 bases. V gave up 8 bases and J gave up 1 base; unmatched junction bases: 4. Germline V gives CDR1 SGHTA, CDR2 FQGNSA. The CDR3 spans 13 residues. The CDR3 bases are TGTGCCAGCCTAGGGGGCCCGAACACTGAAGCTTTCTTT. Amino acid sequence: CASLGGPNTEAFF.

The gene calls are TRBV6-2 or TRBV6-3 and TRBJ1-1, with D perhaps matching TRBD1 (6 bases). Trimming shortened V by 2 bases and J by 4 bases, and 17 bases separated the two germline ends. Germline CDR1 MNHEY, CDR2 SVGEGT. The CDR3 covers 16 residues. DNA for the CDR3: TGTGCCAGCAGTTACGGTTGGGGGCAGTGGGGCACTGAAGCTTTCTTT. Amino acids: CASSYGWGQWGTEAFF.

CDR3 bases: TGTGCCAGCAGTTCCGAGGGCTTTGGGCCCCAGCATTTT. Amino acid sequence: CASSSEGFGPQHF. The chain recombines TRBV27 with TRBJ1-5; D is unclear. V was trimmed by 4 bases and J by 9 bases, leaving 13 bases between them. Germline CDR1 reads MNHEY; CDR2 reads SMNVEV (reference sequence). CDR3 length: 13 residues.

V and J are TRBV5-1 and TRBJ2-7; 9 positions agree with TRBD1. Germline V lookup: CDR1 SGHRS, CDR2 YFSETQ. The V gene end was trimmed by 4 bases and the J gene end by 5 bases; junction bases not matched to a gene: 7. The CDR3 is 14 residues long. CDR3 protein: CASSPGQGFDEQYV. The CDR3 DNA is TGCGCCAGCAGCCCAGGACAGGGGTTCGACGAGCAGTACGTC.